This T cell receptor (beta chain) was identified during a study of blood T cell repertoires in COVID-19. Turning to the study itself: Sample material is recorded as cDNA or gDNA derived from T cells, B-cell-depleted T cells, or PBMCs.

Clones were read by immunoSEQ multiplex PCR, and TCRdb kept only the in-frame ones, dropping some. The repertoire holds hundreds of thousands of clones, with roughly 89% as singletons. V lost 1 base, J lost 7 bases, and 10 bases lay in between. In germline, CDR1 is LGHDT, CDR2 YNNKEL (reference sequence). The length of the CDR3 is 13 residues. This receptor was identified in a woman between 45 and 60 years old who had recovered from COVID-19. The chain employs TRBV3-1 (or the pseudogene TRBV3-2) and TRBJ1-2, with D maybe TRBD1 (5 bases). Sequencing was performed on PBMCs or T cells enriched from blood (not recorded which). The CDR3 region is CASSQGAGVGYTF. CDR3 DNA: TGTGCCAGCAGCCAAGGTGCGGGGGTTGGCTACACCTTC.